This T cell receptor beta chain is drawn from a study of T-cell reconstitution after alpha-beta-depleted transplantation in children. Broader study findings: Two months or so post-transplant, alpha-beta T cells reportedly derived from several hundred expanded graft clones. One year post-transplant, T-cell counts and diversity were largely derived from T cells produced anew. Some patients' high day-60 TCRbeta diversity was traced to surviving recipient T cells and thymic progenitors.

Comments on this clonotype: The antigen is not known. With a much larger clone just one base away, this may be a read error.

The CDR3 spans 16 residues. CDR1 and CDR2 from the germline V gene are LGHNA and YSLEER. Unique molecular identifiers were built into the TCRbeta library. One entry per CDR3 protein, called by TCRdb with MiXCR from the PCR reads. The sample shows 450,000 to 600,000 distinct CDR3 sequences, about 10% of them seen only once. V and J are TRBV4-3 and TRBJ2-7, with D possibly matching TRBD1 (5 bases). The sequencing used PBMCs, collected before TCRalphabeta/CD19-depleted stem cell transplant. The clonotype comes from a child under 10 years old with inherited bone marrow failure, due to receive a stem cell transplant. The CDR3 coding sequence is TGCGCCAGCAGCCAAGATCACCTAGGGGAAGCCTACGGGCAGTACTTC. Protein sequence: CASSQDHLGEAYGQYF.